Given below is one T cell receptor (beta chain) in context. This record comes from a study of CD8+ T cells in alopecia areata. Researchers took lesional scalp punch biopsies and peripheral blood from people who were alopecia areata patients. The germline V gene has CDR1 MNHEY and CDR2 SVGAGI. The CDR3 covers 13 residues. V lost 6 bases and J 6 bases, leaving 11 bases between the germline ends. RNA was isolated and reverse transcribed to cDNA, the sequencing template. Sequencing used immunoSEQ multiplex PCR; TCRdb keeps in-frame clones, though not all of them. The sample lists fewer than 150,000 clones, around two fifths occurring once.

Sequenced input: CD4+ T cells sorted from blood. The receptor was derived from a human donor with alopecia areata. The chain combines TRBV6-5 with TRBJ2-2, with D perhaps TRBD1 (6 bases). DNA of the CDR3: TGTGCCAGCAGAGAACAGGGAGCCGGGGAGCTGTTTTTT. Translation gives CASREQGAGELFF.